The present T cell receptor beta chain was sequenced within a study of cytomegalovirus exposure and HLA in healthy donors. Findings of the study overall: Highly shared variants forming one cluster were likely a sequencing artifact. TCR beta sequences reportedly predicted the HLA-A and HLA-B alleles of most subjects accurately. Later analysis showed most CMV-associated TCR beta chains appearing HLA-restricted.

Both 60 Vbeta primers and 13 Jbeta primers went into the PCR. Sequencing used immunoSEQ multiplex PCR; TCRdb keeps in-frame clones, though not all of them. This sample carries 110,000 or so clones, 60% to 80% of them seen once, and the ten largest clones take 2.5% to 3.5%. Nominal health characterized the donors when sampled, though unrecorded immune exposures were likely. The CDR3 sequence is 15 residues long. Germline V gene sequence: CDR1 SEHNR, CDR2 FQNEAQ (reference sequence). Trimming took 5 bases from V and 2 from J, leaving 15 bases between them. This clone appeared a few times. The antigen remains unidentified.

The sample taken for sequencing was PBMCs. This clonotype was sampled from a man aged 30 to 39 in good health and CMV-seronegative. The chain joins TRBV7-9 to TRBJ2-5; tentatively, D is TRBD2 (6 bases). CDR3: CASSLGTGGQETQYF. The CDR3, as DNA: TGTGCCAGCAGCCTCGGGACTGGGGGGCAAGAGACCCAGTACTTC.